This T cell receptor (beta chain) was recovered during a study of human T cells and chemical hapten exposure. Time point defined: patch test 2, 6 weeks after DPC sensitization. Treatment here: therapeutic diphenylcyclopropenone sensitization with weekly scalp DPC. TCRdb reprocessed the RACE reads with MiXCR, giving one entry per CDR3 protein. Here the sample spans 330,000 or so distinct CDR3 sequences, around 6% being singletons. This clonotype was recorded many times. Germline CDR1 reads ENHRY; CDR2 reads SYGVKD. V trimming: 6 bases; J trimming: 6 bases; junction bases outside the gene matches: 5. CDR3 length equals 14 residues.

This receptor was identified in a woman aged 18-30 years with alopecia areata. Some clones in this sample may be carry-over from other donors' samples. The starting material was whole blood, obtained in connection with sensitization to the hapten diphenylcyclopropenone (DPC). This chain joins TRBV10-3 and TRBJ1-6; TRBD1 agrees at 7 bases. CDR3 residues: CAIRGQEPNSPLHF. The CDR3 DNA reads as TGTGCCATCAGAGGACAGGAACCTAATTCACCCCTCCACTTT.